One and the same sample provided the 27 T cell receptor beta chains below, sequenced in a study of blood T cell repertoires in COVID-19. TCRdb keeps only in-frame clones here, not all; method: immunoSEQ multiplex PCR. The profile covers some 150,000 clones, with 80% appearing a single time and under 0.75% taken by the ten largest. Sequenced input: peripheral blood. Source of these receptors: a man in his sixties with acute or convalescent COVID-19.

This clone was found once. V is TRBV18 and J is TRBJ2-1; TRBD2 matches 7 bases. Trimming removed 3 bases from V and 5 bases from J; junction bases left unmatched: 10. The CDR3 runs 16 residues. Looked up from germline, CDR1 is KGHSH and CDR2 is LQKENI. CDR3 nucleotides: TGTGCCAGCTCACCCCCTTTGGGGGGAGGGGACAATGAGCAGTTCTTC. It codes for CASSPPLGGGDNEQFF.

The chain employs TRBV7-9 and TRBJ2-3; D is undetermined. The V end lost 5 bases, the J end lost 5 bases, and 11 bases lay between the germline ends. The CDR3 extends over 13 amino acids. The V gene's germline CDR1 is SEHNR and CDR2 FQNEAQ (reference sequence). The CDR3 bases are TGTGCCAGCAGCGACAATTCCTTAGATACGCAGTATTTT. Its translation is CASSDNSLDTQYF.

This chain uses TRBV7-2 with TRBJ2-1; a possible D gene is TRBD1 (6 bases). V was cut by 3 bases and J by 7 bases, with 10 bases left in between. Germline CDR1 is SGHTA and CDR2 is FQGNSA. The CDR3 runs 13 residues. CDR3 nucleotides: TGTGCCAGCAGCTTGGACAGACGTAATGAGCAGTTCTTC. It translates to CASSLDRRNEQFF.

DNA for the CDR3: TGTGCCAGCGGACGGACGGACAGATCCTACGAGCAGTACTTC. It is translated as CASGRTDRSYEQYF. This chain uses TRBV21-1 with TRBJ2-7; TRBD1 is the table's D call, not checked against the DNA. TRBV21-1 is shown as a pseudogene. This CDR3 is built from 14 residues.

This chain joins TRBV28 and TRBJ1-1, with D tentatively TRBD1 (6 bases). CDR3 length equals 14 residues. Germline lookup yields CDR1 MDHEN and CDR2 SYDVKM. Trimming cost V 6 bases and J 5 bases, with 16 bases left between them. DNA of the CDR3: TGTGCCAGCAGCGGGCCAGGGGAAGGGACTGAAGCTTTCTTT. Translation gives CASSGPGEGTEAFF.

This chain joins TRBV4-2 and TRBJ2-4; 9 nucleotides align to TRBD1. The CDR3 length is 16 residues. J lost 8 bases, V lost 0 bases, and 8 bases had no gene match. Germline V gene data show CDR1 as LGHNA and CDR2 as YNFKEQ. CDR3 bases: TGTGCCAGCAGCCAAGATGGGGACAGGGCGAGGGACATTCAGTACTTC. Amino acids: CASSQDGDRARDIQYF.

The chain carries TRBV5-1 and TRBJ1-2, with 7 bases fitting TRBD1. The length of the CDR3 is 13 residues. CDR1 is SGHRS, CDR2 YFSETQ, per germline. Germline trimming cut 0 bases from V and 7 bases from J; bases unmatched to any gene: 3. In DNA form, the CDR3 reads TGCGCCAGCAGCTTGGAGCAGGGGGTTGGCTACACCTTC. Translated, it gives CASSLEQGVGYTF.

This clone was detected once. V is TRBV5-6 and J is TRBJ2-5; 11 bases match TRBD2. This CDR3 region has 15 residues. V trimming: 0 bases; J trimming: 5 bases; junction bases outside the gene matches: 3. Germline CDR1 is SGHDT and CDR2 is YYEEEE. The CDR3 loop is CASSLVAGGQETQYF. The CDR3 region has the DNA TGTGCCAGCAGCTTGGTAGCGGGGGGGCAGGAGACCCAGTACTTC.

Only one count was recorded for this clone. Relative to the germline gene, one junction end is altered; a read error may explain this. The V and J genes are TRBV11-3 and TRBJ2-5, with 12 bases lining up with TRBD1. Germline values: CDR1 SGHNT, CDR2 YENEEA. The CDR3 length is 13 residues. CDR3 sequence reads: CASSSGTGGFLHF. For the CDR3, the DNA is TGTGCCAGCAGCTCAGGGACAGGGGGCTTCCTCCACTTC.

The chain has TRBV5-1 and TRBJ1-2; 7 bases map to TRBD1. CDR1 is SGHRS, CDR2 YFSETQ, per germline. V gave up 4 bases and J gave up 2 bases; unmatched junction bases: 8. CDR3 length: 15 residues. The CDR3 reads CASSRGGGQNYGYTF. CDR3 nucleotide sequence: TGCGCCAGCAGCAGGGGTGGGGGACAGAACTATGGCTACACCTTC.

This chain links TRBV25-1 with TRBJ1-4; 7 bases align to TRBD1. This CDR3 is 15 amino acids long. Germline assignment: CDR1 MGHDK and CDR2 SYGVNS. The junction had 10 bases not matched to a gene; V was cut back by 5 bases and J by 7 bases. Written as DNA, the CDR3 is TGTGCCAGCAGTCCTCGACGGACAGGAGGTGAAAAACTGTTTTTT. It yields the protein CASSPRRTGGEKLFF.

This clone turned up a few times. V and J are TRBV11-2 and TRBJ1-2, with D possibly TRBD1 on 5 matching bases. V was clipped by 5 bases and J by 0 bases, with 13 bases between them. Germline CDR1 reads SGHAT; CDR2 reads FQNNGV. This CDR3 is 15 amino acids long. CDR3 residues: CASSNLDKANYGYTF. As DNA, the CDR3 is TGTGCCAGCAGCAATCTGGACAAAGCTAACTATGGCTACACCTTC.

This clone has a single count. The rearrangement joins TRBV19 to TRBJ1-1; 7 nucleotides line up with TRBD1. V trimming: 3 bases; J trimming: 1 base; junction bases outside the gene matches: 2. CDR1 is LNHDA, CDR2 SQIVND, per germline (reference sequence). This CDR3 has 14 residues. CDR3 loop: CASSIRQGNTEAFF. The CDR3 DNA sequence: TGTGCCAGTAGTATTCGACAGGGGAACACTGAAGCTTTCTTT. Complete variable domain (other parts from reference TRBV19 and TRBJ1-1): DGGITQSPKYLFRKEGQNVTLSCEQNLNHDAMYWYRQDPGQGLRLIYYSQIVNDFQKGDIAEGYSVSREKKESFPLTVTSAQKNPTAFYLCASSIRQGNTEAFFGQGTRLTVV.

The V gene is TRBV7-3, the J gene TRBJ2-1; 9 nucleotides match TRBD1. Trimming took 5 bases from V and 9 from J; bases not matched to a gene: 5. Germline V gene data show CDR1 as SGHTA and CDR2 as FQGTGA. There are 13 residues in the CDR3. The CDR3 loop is CASSPGTGTEQFF. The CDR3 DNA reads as TGTGCCAGCAGCCCGGGGACAGGGACTGAGCAGTTCTTC.

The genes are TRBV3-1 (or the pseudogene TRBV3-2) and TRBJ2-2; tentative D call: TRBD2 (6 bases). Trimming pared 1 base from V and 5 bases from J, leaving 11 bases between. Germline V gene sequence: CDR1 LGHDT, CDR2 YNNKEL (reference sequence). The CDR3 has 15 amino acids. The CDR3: CASSQVQAGTGELFF. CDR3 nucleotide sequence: TGTGCCAGCAGCCAAGTTCAGGCGGGGACCGGGGAGCTGTTTTTT.

Written as DNA, the CDR3 is TGCGCCAGCAGCCAAGATTTAGACAGGAATGAGCAGTTCTTC. It yields the protein CASSQDLDRNEQFF. The gene calls are TRBV4-1 and TRBJ2-1, with a possible D match to TRBD1 (6 bases). The germline V gene has CDR1 MGHRA and CDR2 YSYEKL. V lost 0 bases to trimming and J lost 7 bases, with 10 bases between them. This CDR3 is 14 amino acids long.

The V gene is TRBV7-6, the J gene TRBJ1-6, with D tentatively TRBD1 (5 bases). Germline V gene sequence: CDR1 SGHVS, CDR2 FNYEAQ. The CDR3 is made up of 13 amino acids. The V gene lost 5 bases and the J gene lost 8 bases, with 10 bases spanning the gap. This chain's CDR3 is CASSGAVYSPLHF. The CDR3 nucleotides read TGTGCCAGCAGCGGGGCAGTATATTCACCCCTCCACTTT.

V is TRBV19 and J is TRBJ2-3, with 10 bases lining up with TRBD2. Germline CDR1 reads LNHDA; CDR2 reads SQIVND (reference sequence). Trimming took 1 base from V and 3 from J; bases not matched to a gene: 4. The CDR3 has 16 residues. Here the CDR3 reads CASSIVAGGSTDTQYF. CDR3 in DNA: TGTGCCAGTAGTATAGTAGCGGGGGGTTCGACAGATACGCAGTATTTT. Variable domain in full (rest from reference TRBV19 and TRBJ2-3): DGGITQSPKYLFRKEGQNVTLSCEQNLNHDAMYWYRQDPGQGLRLIYYSQIVNDFQKGDIAEGYSVSREKKESFPLTVTSAQKNPTAFYLCASSIVAGGSTDTQYFGPGTRLTVL.

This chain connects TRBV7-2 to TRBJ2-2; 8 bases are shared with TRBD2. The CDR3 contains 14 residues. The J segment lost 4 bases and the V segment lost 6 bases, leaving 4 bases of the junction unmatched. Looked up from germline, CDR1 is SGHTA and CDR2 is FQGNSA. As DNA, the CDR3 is TGTGCCAGCAGATTCGGGGGGGGCACCGGGGAGCTGTTTTTT. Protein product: CASRFGGGTGELFF.

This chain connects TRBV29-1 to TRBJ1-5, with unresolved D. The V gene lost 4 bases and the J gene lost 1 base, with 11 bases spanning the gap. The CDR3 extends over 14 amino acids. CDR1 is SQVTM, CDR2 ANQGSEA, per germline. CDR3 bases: TGCAGCGTTGCCGAAGGCGGGAGCAATCAGCCCCAGCATTTT. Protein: CSVAEGGSNQPQHF.

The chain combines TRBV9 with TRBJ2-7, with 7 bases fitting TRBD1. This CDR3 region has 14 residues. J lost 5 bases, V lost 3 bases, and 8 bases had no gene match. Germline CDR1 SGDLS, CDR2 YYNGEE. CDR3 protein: CASSATGRLDEQYF. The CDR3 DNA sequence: TGTGCCAGCAGCGCGACAGGGCGCTTGGACGAGCAGTACTTC.

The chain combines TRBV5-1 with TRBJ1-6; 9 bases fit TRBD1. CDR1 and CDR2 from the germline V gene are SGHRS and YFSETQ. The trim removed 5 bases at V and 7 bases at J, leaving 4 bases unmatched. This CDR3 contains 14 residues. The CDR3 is CASRKDRGNSPLHF. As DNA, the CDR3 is TGCGCCAGCAGAAAAGACAGGGGGAATTCACCCCTCCACTTT.

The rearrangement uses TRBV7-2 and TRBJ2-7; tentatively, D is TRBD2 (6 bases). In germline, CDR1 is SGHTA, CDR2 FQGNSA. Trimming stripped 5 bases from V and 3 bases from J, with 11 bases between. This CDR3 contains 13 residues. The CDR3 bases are TGTGCCAGCAGCCCGGTCGGGGGCTACGAGCAGTACTTC. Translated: CASSPVGGYEQYF.

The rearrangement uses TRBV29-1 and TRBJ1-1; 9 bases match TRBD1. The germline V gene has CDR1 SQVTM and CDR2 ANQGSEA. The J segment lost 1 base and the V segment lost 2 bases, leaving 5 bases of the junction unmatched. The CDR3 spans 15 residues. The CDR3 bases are TGCAGCGTTGAACGACAGGGGGTTACGAACACTGAAGCTTTCTTT. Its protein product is CSVERQGVTNTEAFF. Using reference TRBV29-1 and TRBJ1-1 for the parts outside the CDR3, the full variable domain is SAVISQKPSRDICQRGTSLTIQCQVDSQVTMMFWYRQQPGQSLTLIATANQGSEATYESGFVIDKFPISRPNLTFSTLTVSNMSPEDSSIYLCSVERQGVTNTEAFFGQGTRLTVV.

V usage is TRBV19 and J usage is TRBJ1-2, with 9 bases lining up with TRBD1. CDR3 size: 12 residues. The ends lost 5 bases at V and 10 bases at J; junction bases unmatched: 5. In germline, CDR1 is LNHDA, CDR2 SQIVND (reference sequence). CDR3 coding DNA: TGTGCCAGTAGTTCACGGACAGGGGACTACACCTTC. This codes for CASSSRTGDYTF.

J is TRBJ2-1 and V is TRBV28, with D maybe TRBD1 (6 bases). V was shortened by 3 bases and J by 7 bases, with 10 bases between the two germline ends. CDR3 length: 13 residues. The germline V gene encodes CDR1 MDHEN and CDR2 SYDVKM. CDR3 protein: CASSFLQGNEQFF. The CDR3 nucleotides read TGTGCCAGCAGTTTCCTCCAGGGGAATGAGCAGTTCTTC.

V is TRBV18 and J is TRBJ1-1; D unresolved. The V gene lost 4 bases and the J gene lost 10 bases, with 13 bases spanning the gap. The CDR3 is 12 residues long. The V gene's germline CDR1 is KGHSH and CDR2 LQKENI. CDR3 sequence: CASSLSPDTAFF. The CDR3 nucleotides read TGTGCCAGCTCACTTTCACCAGACACAGCTTTCTTT.